This entry concerns a single T cell receptor (beta chain). Its antigen remains unidentified. There are no base qualities to consult, and no much larger clone falls within one base. Each collaborating institution followed its own protocols to collect whole blood in K2EDTA tubes. Collaborator samples were shipped for TCRbeta analysis as frozen whole blood, isolated PBMCs, or DNA extracted from either sample type. TCRbeta CDR3 regions were amplified from genomic DNA by means of the immunoSEQ Assay, a bias-controlled multiplex PCR. On the study's bioinformatics: Within the assay, amplification of reference gene primers was used to estimate how many nucleated cells each sample contained. Sequence reads were collapsed and filtered to measure the absolute abundance of every unique TCRbeta CDR3 rearrangement. For each sample, productive Simpson clonality was calculated by taking the square root of Simpson's diversity index across productive rearrangements. Held by TCRdb, this immuneACCESS table contains in-frame sequences only and omits some clones. Under half of the omission traces to an unresolved V gene where checked; the cause of the rest is unknown. V, J and clone size derive from that table, while D and trimming were established from the DNA sequence. This sample lists about 110,000 clones; 88% were detected once. Together, the top ten hold over 3% of the sample.

Trimmed from V: 2 bases; trimmed from J: 2 bases; junction bases lacking a gene match: 4. Measured from the cysteine to the phenylalanine, the CDR3 is 14 residues long. CDR3 DNA only is kept here, 42 bases in frame from base 1. CDR1 and CDR2 (SGHRS, YFSETQ) derive from the germline V gene. The data are from a study of blood T cell repertoires in COVID-19 (TCRdb year 2020). For the wider study: The collaborator samples originated in the United States, Italy and Spain and spanned the acute and convalescent phases of COVID-19. The material from the prospective study consisted of cDNA or gDNA derived from T cells, B-cell-depleted T cells, or PBMCs. The repertoires were released in a freely available public database meant as a resource for research on the immune response to SARS-CoV-2. Sample metadata almost always included a de-identified subject ID, COVID-19 status, age in years and sex. The dataset comprised deeply sampled blood TCRbeta repertoires from subjects exposed to, actively infected with, or recovered from COVID-19. The samples were drawn from the first 160 participants of the ongoing ImmuneRACE study and from under 1,500 subjects provided by 6 global collaborators. Where HLA class I and class II types were available, the types were taken from metadata supplied by the sample provider, not from assay-based typing. What the study reported, not specific to this receptor: The quantity of clinical and demographic metadata differed by source and by participant and was supplied without curation.

The sequenced material came from peripheral blood. This sequence was found in a woman in her forties or fifties with acute or convalescent COVID-19. The chain links TRBV5-1 with TRBJ2-7, with 7 middle bases fitting TRBD2. The CDR3 region reads CASSFAGDTYEQYF. The DNA is as follows: TGCGCCAGCAGCTTCGCGGGAGATACCTACGAGCAGTACTTC.